The 7 T cell receptor beta chains given below trace back to one sample, sequenced in a study of T cell responses to AZD1222 COVID-19 vaccine. Clones were read by immunoSEQ multiplex PCR, and TCRdb kept only the in-frame ones, dropping some. The profile covers 250,000 to 300,000 clones, with almost 95% appearing a single time and roughly 0.6% taken by the ten largest. Source: peripheral blood, taken 28 days after the second AZD1222 dose. Receptor source: an adult who received the AZD1222 COVID-19 vaccine.

This chain uses TRBV5-1 with TRBJ1-5; weak D call: TRBD1 (5 bases). CDR1 SGHRS and CDR2 YFSETQ come from the germline V gene. V lost 4 bases, J lost 2 bases, and 13 bases lay in between. The CDR3 is 15 amino acids. The CDR3 region is CASSPAGLGNQPQHF. In DNA, the CDR3 is TGCGCCAGCAGCCCGGCGGGGCTGGGCAATCAGCCCCAGCATTTT.

This clone came up a few times. V gene TRBV9 combines with J gene TRBJ2-1; 7 bases match TRBD2. Germline V CDR1 and CDR2: SGDLS, YYNGEE. The CDR3 totals 12 residues. J was trimmed by 8 bases and V by 4 bases; bases with no gene match: 3. The CDR3 is CASSMGRDEQFF. The CDR3 region has the DNA TGTGCCAGCAGCATGGGGAGGGATGAGCAGTTCTTC.

This chain connects TRBV9 to TRBJ2-2; no clear D. The ends were cut back, 0 bases at V and 2 bases at J, with 11 bases in the middle. The CDR3 contains 16 residues. The germline CDR1 and CDR2 sequences are SGDLS and YYNGEE. The DNA of the CDR3 is TGTGCCAGCAGCGTAGGTCAACAGAGCAACACCGGGGAGCTGTTTTTT. The encoded protein is CASSVGQQSNTGELFF.

This clone was recorded only once. The genes are TRBV18 and TRBJ1-3, with 7 bases fitting TRBD1. CDR1 is KGHSH, CDR2 LQKENI, per germline. V gave up 2 bases and J gave up 3 bases; unmatched junction bases: 13. CDR3 length: 18 amino acids. This chain's CDR3 is CASSPVGQTGSFGNTIYF. In nucleotides, the CDR3 is TGTGCCAGCTCACCAGTAGGCCAGACAGGGTCGTTTGGAAACACCATATATTTT.

This CDR3 is CAISAPSGGTTDTQYF. In nucleotides, the CDR3 is TGTGCCATCAGCGCCCCTAGCGGGGGGACCACAGATACGCAGTATTTT. The chain has TRBV10-3 and TRBJ2-3, with 11 bases matching TRBD2. The CDR3 is made up of 16 amino acids. Germline V gives CDR1 ENHRY, CDR2 SYGVKD. After removal of 6 bases from V and 2 bases from J, the junction contained 7 bases not matched to a gene.

V usage is TRBV7-9 and J usage is TRBJ1-5, with D hard to call. The V gene lost 1 base and the J gene lost 4 bases, with 14 bases spanning the gap. The CDR3 has 16 amino acids. In germline, CDR1 is SEHNR, CDR2 FQNEAQ (reference sequence). This chain's CDR3 is CASSLGGGGPNQPQHF. CDR3 bases: TGTGCCAGCAGCTTAGGTGGAGGTGGACCGAATCAGCCCCAGCATTTT.

This chain links TRBV19 with TRBJ2-7; 9 bases are a match to TRBD1. V was clipped by 9 bases and J by 0 bases; unmatched bases: 9. CDR1 and CDR2 from the germline V gene are LNHDA and SQIVND (reference sequence). The CDR3 is 15 residues long. The DNA for the CDR3 is TGTGCCAGCCAACGCCCGGGACAGGGCTCCTACGAGCAGTACTTC. Protein: CASQRPGQGSYEQYF.